This is a list of T cell receptor beta chains from one sample in a study of early T cells in non-severe SARS-CoV-2 infection. TCRdb independently ran MiXCR on the 5' RACE reads; one entry per CDR3 protein. The sample holds roughly 80,000 distinct CDR3 sequences, roughly 13% seen once. Sample: whole blood. Receptors were obtained from an adult who was a healthcare worker with PCR-confirmed SARS-CoV-2 infection or an uninfected control (not recorded which). Both conserved end residues are trimmed from each CDR3.

TRBJ2-1 | TRBV11-2 | 13 | ASSGVRGLSNEQF
TRBJ1-1 | TRBV29-1 | 9 | SVLQGVRAF
TRBJ1-5 | TRBV19 | 10 | ASSIAYQPQH
TRBJ1-6 | TRBV12-3/TRBV12-4 | 12 | ASAWGAPGSPLH
TRBJ2-1 | TRBV29-1 | 11 | SVSENLGDEQF
TRBJ2-5 | TRBV29-1 | 10 | SSQGGTETQY
TRBJ2-1 | TRBV15 | 10 | ATSRDVYEQF
TRBJ2-7 | TRBV9 | 13 | ASSVAGDISYEQY
TRBJ2-3 | TRBV6-5 | 11 | ASSLQGRDTQY
TRBJ2-3 | TRBV19 | 14 | ASSIFRGRGTDTQY
TRBJ2-3 | TRBV2 | 12 | ASTNPGVTDTQY
TRBJ2-5 | TRBV5-1 | 12 | ASSTRRDQETQY
TRBJ1-4 | TRBV6-1 | 13 | ASSEARGFSEKLF
TRBJ2-1 | TRBV12-3/TRBV12-4 | 10 | ASSWRANEQF
TRBJ1-1 | TRBV5-1 | 11 | ASSRTPNTEAF
TRBJ2-1 | TRBV24-1 | 13 | ATSPGGTGDNEQF
TRBJ2-5 | TRBV28 | 10 | AIGAGAETQY
TRBJ1-1 | TRBV29-1 | 11 | SAHRGTNTEAF
TRBJ2-7 | TRBV7-9 | 11 | ASSSDRSHEQY
TRBJ2-3 | TRBV19 | 13 | ASSNLGQSTDTQY
TRBJ2-5 | TRBV6-5 | 14 | ASSYSWGVGSETQY
TRBJ2-3 | TRBV6-4 | 13 | ASSEGGGETDTQY
TRBJ2-7 | TRBV7-9 | 12 | ASSQGQSFHEQY
TRBJ1-6 | TRBV6-6 | 12 | ASSYEQQNSPLH